The 3 T cell receptor beta chains below were found in one sample sequenced in a study of cytomegalovirus exposure and HLA in healthy donors. The PCR made use of 60 Vbeta and 13 Jbeta primers. Assay: immunoSEQ multiplex PCR; the TCRdb copy retains only in-frame clones and omits some. This repertoire shows 100,000 to 150,000 clones, 81% found once; its top ten account for under 5%. The sample taken for sequencing was PBMCs. All receptors derive from a man between 18 and 35 years old in good health and CMV-seropositive.

V is TRBV5-6 and J is TRBJ1-2; D may be TRBD1 (5 bases). Trimming removed 0 bases at V and 5 bases at J, with 14 bases between. CDR1 and CDR2 (germline): SGHDT, YYEEEE. The CDR3 covers 15 residues. CDR3 residues: CASSLVGGGKYGYTF. In DNA form, the CDR3 reads TGTGCCAGCAGCTTGGTCGGCGGGGGGAAGTATGGCTACACCTTC.

Details on this clone: Different DNA sequences within this sample yield the same CDR3. The chain has TRBV27 and TRBJ2-7; D is perhaps TRBD1 (5 bases). Trimming left V 3 bases short and J 3 bases short, with 9 bases between. CDR3 length: 13 residues. Germline lookup yields CDR1 MNHEY and CDR2 SMNVEV (reference sequence). This chain's CDR3 is CASSLAGFYEQYF. The CDR3 DNA is TGTGCCAGCAGTTTGGCAGGGTTCTACGAGCAGTACTTC.

The chain is built from TRBV25-1 and TRBJ1-2; 8 bases fit TRBD1. Trimming removed 3 bases from V and 2 bases from J; junction bases left unmatched: 5. The CDR3 has 15 residues. CDR1 and CDR2 from the germline V gene are MGHDK and SYGVNS. The CDR3 loop reads CASSETGEPNYGYTF. CDR3 nucleotide sequence: TGTGCCAGCAGTGAGACAGGGGAACCAAACTATGGCTACACCTTC.